This T cell receptor beta chain was documented in a study of blood T cells in healthy people across ages. The CDR3 contains 12 residues. Trimming took off 5 bases at V and 7 bases at J, with 12 bases between the two ends. Germline V gene lookup returns CDR1 DFQATT and CDR2 SNEGSKA (reference sequence). Primers used in a second PCR of about 7 to 12 cycles were a sample-barcoded 5' primer and a J-beta primer mix. Using its own MiXCR run on the 5' RACE reads, TCRdb lists one record per CDR3 protein. Of over 500,000 distinct CDR3 sequences in the sample, over 40% were seen once. Sequences were obtained from blood. The source is a woman aged 80 or older in good health. The chain joins TRBV20-1 to TRBJ2-1; D is ambiguous. CDR3 amino acids: CSAPDPSNEQFF. Written as DNA, the CDR3 is TGCAGTGCTCCGGACCCCTCAAATGAGCAGTTCTTC.